The clone carrying this T cell receptor beta chain was counted between two and nine times. Methods used by the authors: Differences in CDR3 between clinicopathological groups were drawn on to build a classifier intended to discriminate distant-metastatic papillary thyroid cancer patients. Using MiXCR, TCRdb reanalyzed the PCR reads. The authors' filters were not applied to this entry. Of approximately 14,000 clones detected, approximately 3.9% appear once; the ten largest clones hold roughly 26%. The data stem from a study of metastatic and nonmetastatic thyroid tumors. Study details: Patients with malignant and benign thyroid disease provided blood and tumor or nodule tissue, whose repertoires were compared.

Patients had received no treatment of any kind before thyroid surgery. CDR1 and CDR2 (germline): SGHAT, FQNNGV. The CDR3 has 14 residues. V lost 2 bases and J lost 4, with 11 bases in between. The chain carries TRBV11-2 and TRBJ1-1; weak D call: TRBD1 (5 bases). This TCR derives from a female donor with papillary thyroid cancer or a benign thyroid nodule (not recorded which). Some clones in this sample may be carry-over from other donors' samples. The sequenced sample consisted of tumor tissue. Written as DNA, the CDR3 is TGTGCCAGCAGCTTATCCGGGGGGAGCACTGAAGCTTTCTTT. It specifies CASSLSGGSTEAFF.